This passage covers 32 T cell receptor beta chains from one sample sequenced in a study of PD-L1 blockade in urothelial cancer. Measured with immunoSEQ multiplex PCR; TCRdb has only the in-frame clones, and not every one. The sample yields tens of thousands of clones, 84% seen once. Time point meaning: pretreatment peripheral blood. Specimen: PBMCs, collected around atezolizumab (anti-PD-L1) treatment. These receptors came from a woman aged 70-85 years with urothelial cancer.

V gene TRBV7-9 combines with J gene TRBJ1-6; 9 bases match TRBD1. The CDR3 is made up of 19 amino acids. Germline lookup yields CDR1 SEHNR and CDR2 FQNEAQ (reference sequence). The ends lost 1 base at V and 6 bases at J; junction bases unmatched: 13. In nucleotides, the CDR3 is TGTGCCAGCAGCTTAGGCAGCTACGGACCGGGACAGGGTAATTCACCCCTCCACTTT. Protein product: CASSLGSYGPGQGNSPLHF.

This chain joins TRBV9 and TRBJ2-7; D gene unclear. Per the germline V gene, CDR1 is SGDLS and CDR2 is YYNGEE. The CDR3 covers 14 residues. Trimming left V 0 bases short and J 2 bases short, with 9 bases between. CDR3 in DNA: TGTGCCAGCAGCGTAGAGGTGGGCCCCTACGAGCAGTACTTC. This translates into CASSVEVGPYEQYF.

V gene TRBV5-1 combines with J gene TRBJ2-2; 11 bases match TRBD2. With 4 bases clipped from V and 2 bases from J, the junction kept 4 bases outside the gene matches. CDR1 and CDR2 (germline): SGHRS, YFSETQ. The CDR3 covers 16 residues. CDR3 in DNA: TGCGCCAGCAGCCTGCGACTAGCGGGAAACACCGGGGAGCTGTTTTTT. Translation gives CASSLRLAGNTGELFF.

The chain is built from TRBV7-2 and TRBJ2-5; 16 nucleotides align to TRBD2. Germline trimming cut 2 bases from V and 5 bases from J; bases unmatched to any gene: 11. Germline CDR1 is SGHTA and CDR2 is FQGNSA. This CDR3 is built from 19 residues. CDR3 loop: CASSLNLAAGLAGGETQYF. Here the CDR3 DNA reads TGTGCCAGCAGCTTAAACCTAGCCGCGGGACTAGCGGGGGGGGAGACCCAGTACTTC.

This clone was counted between two and nine times. The genes are TRBV27 and TRBJ2-3; 9 nucleotides line up with TRBD1. The CDR3 sequence is 17 residues long. The germline CDR1 and CDR2 sequences are MNHEY and SMNVEV (reference sequence). V lost 5 bases, J lost 4 bases, and 13 bases stayed unmatched. The CDR3 DNA reads as TGTGCCAGCAGTCCAGGGACAGGGACGGGTTCTGCAGATACGCAGTATTTT. It is translated as CASSPGTGTGSADTQYF.

This sequence joins TRBV5-1 and TRBJ2-7, with 11 bases identical to TRBD2. This CDR3 contains 19 residues. V shed 0 bases, J shed 5 bases, and the junction held 16 bases outside the gene matches. Germline V gene lookup returns CDR1 SGHRS and CDR2 YFSETQ. The chain's CDR3 is CASSLGSIAGGPRGDEQYF. CDR3 sequence (DNA): TGCGCCAGCAGCTTGGGGTCTATAGCGGGAGGGCCGAGAGGGGACGAGCAGTACTTC.

The gene calls are TRBV28 and TRBJ2-7; the match to TRBD2 covers 8 bases. J lost 3 bases, V lost 7 bases, and 14 bases had no gene match. This CDR3 is built from 16 residues. From germline, CDR1 is MDHEN and CDR2 SYDVKM. CDR3 nucleotide sequence: TGTGCCAGCAATGAAGGAAAGCGGGGGATCTACTACGAGCAGTACTTC. This codes for CASNEGKRGIYYEQYF.

V usage is TRBV13 and J usage is TRBJ2-7; 7 bases are a match to TRBD1. V dropped 5 bases and J dropped 2; count of bases not matched to a gene: 6. The CDR3 consists of 14 residues. CDR1 and CDR2 (germline): PRHDT, FYEKMQ (reference sequence). The CDR3 region is CASSRGQATYEQYF. The CDR3 nucleotides read TGTGCCAGCAGCCGAGGACAGGCAACCTACGAGCAGTACTTC.

V usage is TRBV7-9 and J usage is TRBJ2-7, with 8 bases identical to TRBD2. Losses at the gene ends were 5 bases for V and 3 bases for J; bases not matched to a gene: 6. The CDR3 spans 14 residues. Looked up from germline, CDR1 is SEHNR and CDR2 is FQNEAQ (reference sequence). The CDR3 reads CASSPPGLVYEQYF. The DNA for the CDR3 is TGTGCCAGCAGCCCTCCGGGACTAGTCTACGAGCAGTACTTC.

The chain uses TRBV5-4 and TRBJ2-2; TRBD2 agrees at 14 bases. V was pared by 3 bases and J by 4 bases, with 2 bases of the junction left unmatched. Germline CDR1 is SGHNT and CDR2 is YYREEE (reference sequence). This CDR3 is 16 amino acids long. In DNA form, the CDR3 reads TGTGCCAGCAGCTGGGGACTAGCGGGGGTCACCGGGGAGCTGTTTTTT. Its protein product is CASSWGLAGVTGELFF. Full variable domain (remainder filled in from reference TRBV5-4 and TRBJ2-2): ETGVTQSPTHLIKTRGQQVTLRCSSQSGHNTVSWYQQALGQGPQFIFQYYREEENGRGNFPPRFSGLQFPNYSSELNVNALELDDSALYLCASSWGLAGVTGELFFGEGSRLTVL.

The V gene is TRBV10-3, the J gene TRBJ2-7, with 7 bases identical to TRBD1. CDR1 is ENHRY and CDR2 is SYGVKD in the germline V gene. The CDR3 consists of 15 residues. Trimming removed 6 bases from V and 4 bases from J; junction bases left unmatched: 12. CDR3 coding DNA: TGTGCCATCAGGACTGACAGGGACCACCTTTACGAGCAGTACTTC. This sequence encodes CAIRTDRDHLYEQYF.

The rearrangement joins TRBV6-1 to TRBJ2-7; no reliable D call. The germline V gene encodes CDR1 MNHNS and CDR2 SASEGT. The CDR3 is 13 residues long. Trimming removed 1 base at V and 3 bases at J, with 7 bases between. CDR3 protein: CASSEVSLYEQYF. As DNA, the CDR3 is TGTGCCAGCAGTGAAGTCTCCCTCTACGAGCAGTACTTC.

The gene calls are TRBV6-6 and TRBJ1-2; no firm D call. The CDR3 is made up of 11 amino acids. Per germline, CDR1 MNHNY and CDR2 SVGAGI (reference sequence). Trimming removed 2 bases at V and 7 bases at J, with 5 bases between. The CDR3, as DNA: TGTGCCAGCAGTTACGGCGGTGGCTACACCTTC. Translating it yields CASSYGGGYTF.

The chain recombines TRBV5-1 with TRBJ2-1, with 8 bases fitting TRBD2. V was pared by 3 bases and J by 4 bases, with 21 bases of the junction left unmatched. CDR3 size: 20 residues. CDR1 and CDR2 from the germline V gene are SGHRS and YFSETQ. Here the CDR3 reads CASSSPSSFSGRAPYNEQFF. In DNA, the CDR3 is TGCGCCAGCAGCTCTCCCTCTTCTTTCTCCGGGAGGGCCCCTTACAATGAGCAGTTCTTC.

This clone was recorded only once. This sequence joins TRBV6-8 and TRBJ2-1; 9 nucleotides align to TRBD2. After removal of 6 bases from V and 5 bases from J, the junction contained 17 bases not matched to a gene. Germline V lookup: CDR1 MNHGY, CDR2 SAAAGT. The CDR3 runs 18 residues. CDR3 region: CASRSRSGRTRRDNEQFF. The CDR3 bases are TGTGCCAGCAGGTCCCGAAGCGGGAGGACCCGCCGCGACAATGAGCAGTTCTTC.

J is TRBJ1-3 and V is TRBV30; D is perhaps TRBD1 (5 bases). Germline CDR1 reads GTSNPN; CDR2 reads SVGIG (reference sequence). This CDR3 is built from 14 residues. Between the trimmed V and J ends, which lost 3 bases and 4 bases, there was a span of 13 bases. CDR3 in DNA: TGTGCCTGGAGACGCAGGGCTTCCGGAAACACCATATATTTT. It encodes CAWRRRASGNTIYF.

The chain links TRBV4-2 to TRBJ2-1; 13 bases line up with TRBD2. The CDR3 contains 18 residues. Germline V gives CDR1 LGHNA, CDR2 YNFKEQ. Trimming took 5 bases from V and 4 from J; bases not matched to a gene: 11. CDR3 nucleotide sequence: TGTGCCAGCAGCTCCTCCACTAGCGGGGGGGCTGTATACAATGAGCAGTTCTTC. This encodes CASSSSTSGGAVYNEQFF.

This chain connects TRBV7-6 to TRBJ1-3, with 7 bases lining up with TRBD1. Losses at the gene ends were 5 bases for V and 1 base for J; bases not matched to a gene: 11. CDR1 SGHVS and CDR2 FNYEAQ come from the germline V gene. The CDR3 has 17 residues. The CDR3, as DNA: TGTGCCAGCAGCCGATGGACAGGCCTGGGGTCTGGAAACACCATATATTTT. Its protein is CASSRWTGLGSGNTIYF.

The chain employs TRBV9 and TRBJ2-1, with no clear D. CDR1 is SGDLS and CDR2 is YYNGEE in the germline V gene. The V end was cut by 1 base, the J end by 3 bases, with 8 bases between. This CDR3 comprises 14 residues. The CDR3 loop is CASSVIGDYNEQFF. As DNA, the CDR3 is TGTGCCAGCAGCGTAATCGGAGACTACAATGAGCAGTTCTTC.

The chain joins TRBV11-2 to TRBJ1-6, with D tentatively TRBD1 (5 bases). Per the germline V gene, CDR1 is SGHAT and CDR2 is FQNNGV. The ends were cut back, 1 base at V and 8 bases at J, with 6 bases in the middle. CDR3 length: 13 amino acids. The CDR3 reads CASSLGGDSPLHF. The DNA for the CDR3 is TGTGCCAGCAGCTTAGGGGGGGATTCACCCCTCCACTTT.

In this sample, this clone turned up a few times. One junction end disagrees with the germline gene, perhaps due to a read error. The rearrangement uses TRBV29-1 and TRBJ1-5, with 7 bases aligning to TRBD1. The CDR3 covers 12 residues. The germline gives CDR1 SQVTM, CDR2 ANQGSEA. CDR3 residues: CSVEESPGTVTF. The CDR3 region has the DNA TGCAGCGTTGAAGAATCCCCCGGGACAGTCACTTTT.

This clone came up once. The chain joins TRBV6-1 to TRBJ1-1, with a weak D call TRBD1 (5 bases). Germline V gene lookup returns CDR1 MNHNS and CDR2 SASEGT. Trimming stripped 4 bases from V and 8 bases from J, with 5 bases between. The CDR3 consists of 10 residues. CDR3 region: CASSGGEAFF. In nucleotides, the CDR3 is TGTGCCAGCAGTGGGGGCGAAGCTTTCTTT.

This sequence joins TRBV5-1 and TRBJ2-2; TRBD1 might be the D (5 bases). Trimming shortened V by 2 bases and J by 7 bases, and 12 bases separated the two germline ends. The length of the CDR3 is 14 residues. The germline CDR1 and CDR2 sequences are SGHRS and YFSETQ. The CDR3 here is CASSFAGRNGELFF. CDR3 coding DNA: TGCGCCAGCAGCTTCGCAGGGCGAAACGGGGAGCTGTTTTTT.

The chain uses TRBV7-9 and TRBJ2-3; D might be TRBD2 (5 bases). The CDR3 extends over 15 amino acids. Per the germline V gene, CDR1 is SEHNR and CDR2 is FQNEAQ (reference sequence). The V gene lost 1 base and the J gene lost 4 bases, with 12 bases spanning the gap. This chain's CDR3 is CASSLGRLRPDTQYF. The CDR3 DNA is TGTGCCAGCAGCTTAGGACGACTACGGCCAGATACGCAGTATTTT.

The V and J genes are TRBV5-1 and TRBJ2-1; 11 positions agree with TRBD2. Germline CDR1 and CDR2: SGHRS and YFSETQ. Losses at the gene ends were 2 bases for V and 1 base for J; bases not matched to a gene: 8. The CDR3 is 18 residues long. In DNA, the CDR3 is TGCGCCAGCAGCTTAGGGACTAGCGGCCCTCATTCCTACAATGAGCAGTTCTTC. It yields the protein CASSLGTSGPHSYNEQFF.

V and J are TRBV19 and TRBJ2-2; D is possibly TRBD1 (5 bases). CDR1 is LNHDA and CDR2 is SQIVND in the germline V gene (reference sequence). The CDR3 spans 18 residues. Trimming removed 0 bases from V and 7 bases from J, with 21 bases in between. CDR3 residues: CASSIDLGQGVFGGELFF. The CDR3 nucleotides read TGTGCCAGTAGTATAGATCTGGGGCAGGGCGTCTTCGGCGGGGAGCTGTTTTTT.

The gene calls are TRBV11-2 and TRBJ1-5, with a tentative D call TRBD1 (5 bases). The V gene lost 3 bases and the J gene lost 4 bases, with 7 bases spanning the gap. CDR1 SGHAT and CDR2 FQNNGV come from the germline V gene. The CDR3 is made up of 13 amino acids. CDR3 sequence reads: CASSLGQNQPQHF. The CDR3 DNA follows: TGTGCCAGCAGCTTGGGGCAGAATCAGCCCCAGCATTTT.

This clone was observed once. The V gene is TRBV7-2, the J gene TRBJ2-7; 12 bases are shared with TRBD2. CDR3 size: 17 residues. Germline CDR1 SGHTA, CDR2 FQGNSA. Germline trimming cut 5 bases from V and 0 bases from J; bases unmatched to any gene: 8. CDR3: CASSRRTSGASSYEQYF. CDR3 coding DNA: TGTGCCAGCAGCAGAAGGACTAGCGGGGCAAGCTCCTACGAGCAGTACTTC.

There are many counts of this clone. This rearrangement joins TRBV10-2 to TRBJ1-1, with D perhaps TRBD1 (5 bases). The V gene's germline CDR1 is WSHSY and CDR2 SAAADI. The V end was cut by 2 bases, the J end by 10 bases, with 14 bases between. The CDR3 sequence is 13 residues long. The DNA for the CDR3 is TGCGCCAGCAGTGAGCTGGCCCGTGGGGCAGCTTTCTTT. It is translated as CASSELARGAAFF.

This clone was seen a single time. This rearrangement joins TRBV28 to TRBJ2-7, with TRBD1 matching over 7 bases. CDR3 length: 15 amino acids. V lost 5 bases to trimming and J lost 3 bases; unmatched junction nucleotides: 10. The germline CDR1 and CDR2 sequences are MDHEN and SYDVKM. CDR3 residues: CASSGGRRGRYEQYF. The CDR3 DNA reads TGTGCCAGCAGTGGGGGCCGAAGGGGGCGCTACGAGCAGTACTTC.

The sample holds one count of this clone. The rearrangement uses TRBV18 and TRBJ2-5; 7 nucleotides line up with TRBD1. Trimming at V came to 3 bases and at J to 2 bases, leaving 3 bases not matched to a gene. Per the germline V gene, CDR1 is KGHSH and CDR2 is LQKENI. This CDR3 comprises 14 residues. The CDR3 DNA sequence: TGTGCCAGCTCACCGCAGGACAGGCAAGAGACCCAGTACTTC. It encodes CASSPQDRQETQYF.

The gene calls are TRBV7-2 and TRBJ2-7; D is ambiguous. The CDR3 is 12 residues long. Germline CDR1 reads SGHTA; CDR2 reads FQGNSA. V shed 1 base and J shed 6 bases, with 7 bases lying between them. The chain's CDR3 is CASSLVGSEQYF. CDR3 sequence (DNA): TGTGCCAGCAGCTTAGTTGGCTCCGAGCAGTACTTC.